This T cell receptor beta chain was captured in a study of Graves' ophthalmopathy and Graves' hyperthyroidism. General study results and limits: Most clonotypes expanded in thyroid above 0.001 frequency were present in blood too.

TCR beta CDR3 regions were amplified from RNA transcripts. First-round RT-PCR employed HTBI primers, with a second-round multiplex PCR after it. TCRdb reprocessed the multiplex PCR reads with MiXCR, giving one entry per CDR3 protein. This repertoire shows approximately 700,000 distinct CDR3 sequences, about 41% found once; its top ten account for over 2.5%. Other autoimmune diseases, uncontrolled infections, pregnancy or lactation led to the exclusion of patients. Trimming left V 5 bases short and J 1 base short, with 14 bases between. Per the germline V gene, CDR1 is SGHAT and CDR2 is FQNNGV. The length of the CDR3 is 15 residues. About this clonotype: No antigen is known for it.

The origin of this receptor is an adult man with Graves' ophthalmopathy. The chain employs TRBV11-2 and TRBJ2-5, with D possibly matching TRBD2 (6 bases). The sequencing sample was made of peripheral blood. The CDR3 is CASSAAGRPQETQYF. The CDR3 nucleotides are TGTGCCAGCAGCGCTGCCGGGAGACCCCAAGAGACCCAGTACTTC.